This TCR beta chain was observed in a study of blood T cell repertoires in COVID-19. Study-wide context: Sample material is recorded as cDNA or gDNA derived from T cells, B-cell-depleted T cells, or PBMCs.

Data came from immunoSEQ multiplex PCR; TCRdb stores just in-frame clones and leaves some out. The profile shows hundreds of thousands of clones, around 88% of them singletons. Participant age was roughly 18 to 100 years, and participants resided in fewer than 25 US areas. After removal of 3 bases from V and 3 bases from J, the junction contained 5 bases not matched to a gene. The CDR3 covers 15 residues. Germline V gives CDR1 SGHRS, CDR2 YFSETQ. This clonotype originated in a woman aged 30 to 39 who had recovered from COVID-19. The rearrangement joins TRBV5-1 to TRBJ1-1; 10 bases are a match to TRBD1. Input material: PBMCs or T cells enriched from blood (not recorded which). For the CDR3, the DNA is TGCGCCAGCAGCTACCGACAGGGGGCTGACACTGAAGCTTTCTTT. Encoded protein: CASSYRQGADTEAFF. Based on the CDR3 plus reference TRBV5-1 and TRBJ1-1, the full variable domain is KAGVTQTPRYLIKTRGQQVTLSCSPISGHRSVSWYQQTPGQGLQFLFEYFSETQRNKGNFPGRFSGRQFSNSRSEMNVSTLELGDSALYLCASSYRQGADTEAFFGQGTRLTVV.